This T cell receptor beta chain comes out of a study of early T cells in non-severe SARS-CoV-2 infection (dated by TCRdb to the early 2020s). Regarding the complete study: TCR sequencing used bulk RNA from unsorted whole blood, so alpha and beta chains could not be paired. Findings and caveats that apply to the study as a whole: VDJdb matching was skewed toward anti-spike CD8 responses and likely underestimated virus-specific expansions by missing private and CD4 specificities.

This clonotype has more than one count but fewer than ten. Its antigen remains unidentified. No base-level quality is on record; no much larger clone is a single base apart. Based on the germline V gene, the CDR1 and CDR2 sequences are ENHRY and SYGVKD. Reading from cysteine to phenylalanine, the CDR3 counts 12 amino acids. Here the CDR3 DNA is all that survives: 36 bases in frame from base 1. V loses 8 bases of germline sequence and J loses 2 bases, and the interval between the two ends is 10 bases. Set within a cohort of healthcare workers in London, UK, this nested case-control study involved weekly PCR testing of nasopharyngeal swabs along with blood sampling. Healthcare workers were enrolled in the week of the UK lockdown, from 23 to 31 March 2020, and were followed every week for up to roughly 15 weeks. The library was prepared using 5' RACE. Instrument on record: NextSeq 500. The TCR library protocol attached unique molecular identifiers to individual cDNA molecules to correct for sequencing error and PCR bias. Both TCR alpha and beta chains were sequenced, and tight co-correlation was observed between alpha and beta sequence abundances in each sample. As for how the authors treated the data: Decombinator V4 was used to annotate TCR sequences for V gene, J gene and CDR3. TCRs were defined as expanded if a significant change between any two time points was detected under a Poisson model with p below 0.0001. TCR abundances were normalised to the total number of TCRs sequenced in each sample and reported as counts per million. TRAV1-2 paired with TRAJ12, TRAJ20 or TRAJ33 defined MAIT TCRs, while TRAV10 paired with TRAJ18 defined iNKT TCRs. VDJdb, accessed 1 November 2021, was searched for CMV, EBV and SARS-CoV-2 annotated TCRs, with TCRs annotated for multiple antigens excluded. The raw public data were reprocessed by TCRdb itself: fastp quality trimming at Q25, MiXCR clonotype calling, in-frame beta chains only. Duplicate CDR3 protein sequences are folded into a single record with the most common DNA and genes. The V and J calls were not made by the authors but by TCRdb's processing. For this sample there are 110,000 or so distinct CDR3 sequences; about 12% appear just once. Less than 3.5% of the sample goes to the ten largest clones.

This TCR was sampled from an adult who was a healthcare worker with PCR-confirmed SARS-CoV-2 infection or an uninfected control (not recorded which). The source material was whole blood. Recombination joined TRBV10-3 with TRBJ2-7; matching of 6 bases hints at TRBD2 as the D gene. CDR3 sequence: CAIGDSTYEQYF. The DNA reads as follows: TGTGCCATCGGGGACTCTACCTACGAGCAGTACTTC.